This note documents a single TCR beta chain sequence. Its antigen is unknown. As every portion of the isolated RNA was reverse transcribed, the sequencing read expressed TCRB transcripts. Naive, central memory and regulatory T cell samples came to a mean of approximately 3.57 million reads. Using immunoSEQ multiplex PCR, the repertoire was profiled, and TCRdb retains in-frame clones only, with some absent. The sample yields 400,000 or so clones, about 10% seen once. These data originate in a study of beta chain features in type 1 diabetes. Study results and caveats: Shortening of TCRB CDR3s, moderate but significant, appeared in all four CD4+ subsets of Type 1 diabetes patients.

Germline V lookup: CDR1 SGHAT, CDR2 FQDESV (reference sequence). Trimming removed 4 bases from V and 13 bases from J, with 16 bases in between. The CDR3 totals 13 residues. This sequence originates from a man younger than 45 with type 1 diabetes. The rearrangement uses TRBV11-1 and TRBJ1-4; D remains unclear. The sample consisted of central memory CD4+ T cells from blood. This CDR3 reads CASSSPREGGLFF. The CDR3 nucleotides are TGTGCCAGCAGCTCCCCCCGGGAGGGAGGACTGTTTTTT.